There are a few counts of the clone carrying this T cell receptor (beta chain). The antigen is undetermined. The data derive from a study of human T cells and chemical hapten exposure. Overall study context: TCR yield per sample varied, mainly due to pooled library volumes. Study-level findings and limits: Controls formed significantly fewer large CDR3 similarity clusters than expanded TCRs did.

Indicated time point: pre-sensitization, week 0. Stated treatment: therapeutic diphenylcyclopropenone sensitization with weekly scalp DPC. In TCRdb, the RACE reads were re-called with MiXCR into one record per CDR3 protein. Of about 40,000 distinct CDR3 sequences listed, about 11% are singletons. This clonotype was obtained from a man aged 25 to 40 with alopecia areata. Some clones in this sample may be carry-over from other donors' samples. Sequenced here: whole blood, sampled in connection with sensitization to the hapten diphenylcyclopropenone (DPC).

The CDR3 DNA follows: TGTGCCACCGGGACTTCTGGGGCCAACGTCCTGACTTTC. Its translation is CATGTSGANVLTF. The chain has TRBV7-6 and TRBJ2-6, with D maybe TRBD2 (6 bases). CDR1 and CDR2 (germline): SGHVS, FNYEAQ. CDR3 length: 13 residues. Between the trimmed V and J ends, which lost 10 bases and 1 base, there was a span of 8 bases.